One T cell receptor (beta chain) is described in this entry. The data are from a study of control samples from healthy donors and cancer patients. Produced via immunoSEQ multiplex PCR; TCRdb's table is partial and in-frame only. The data contain 150,000 or so clones, about nine tenths of them singletons. The V end lost 4 bases, the J end lost 8 bases, and 18 bases lay between the germline ends. Germline values: CDR1 SGDLS, CDR2 YYNGEE. CDR3 length equals 14 residues. The sample comprised blood. V gene TRBV9 combines with J gene TRBJ1-2, with D tentatively TRBD1 (5 bases). The clonotype comes from a man aged 35 to 55 in good health. In DNA form, the CDR3 reads TGTGCCAGCAGCTCCCCCTCAGGGAAGGGGGGCTACACCTTC. Translated: CASSSPSGKGGYTF. Complete variable domain (other parts from reference TRBV9 and TRBJ1-2): DSGVTQTPKHLITATGQRVTLRCSPRSGDLSVYWYQQSLDQGLQFLIQYYNGEERAKGNILERFSAQQFPDLHSELNLSSLELGDSALYFCASSSPSGKGGYTFGSGTRLTVV.